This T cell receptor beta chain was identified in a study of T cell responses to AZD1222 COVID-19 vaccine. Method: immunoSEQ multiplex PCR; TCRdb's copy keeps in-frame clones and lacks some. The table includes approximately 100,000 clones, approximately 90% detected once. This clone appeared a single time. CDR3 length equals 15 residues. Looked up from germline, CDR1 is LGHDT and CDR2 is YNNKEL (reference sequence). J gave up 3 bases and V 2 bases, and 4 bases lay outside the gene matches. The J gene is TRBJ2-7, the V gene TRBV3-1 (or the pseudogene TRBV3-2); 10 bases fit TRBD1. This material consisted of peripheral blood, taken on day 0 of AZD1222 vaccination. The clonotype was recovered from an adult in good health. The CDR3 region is CASSQPGQGYYEQYF. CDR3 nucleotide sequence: TGTGCCAGCAGCCAACCGGGACAGGGGTACTACGAGCAGTACTTC.